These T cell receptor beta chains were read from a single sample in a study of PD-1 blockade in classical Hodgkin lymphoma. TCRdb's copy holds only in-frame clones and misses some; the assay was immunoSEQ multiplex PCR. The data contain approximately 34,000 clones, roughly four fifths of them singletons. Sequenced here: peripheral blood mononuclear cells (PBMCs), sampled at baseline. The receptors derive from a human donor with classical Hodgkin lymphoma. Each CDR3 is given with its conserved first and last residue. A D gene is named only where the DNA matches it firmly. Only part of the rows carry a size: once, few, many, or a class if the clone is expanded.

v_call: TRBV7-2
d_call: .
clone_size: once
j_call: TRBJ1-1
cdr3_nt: TGTGCCAGCAGCTTATCGGAAGGGGCCTGGGCTTTCTTT
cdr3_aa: CASSLSEGAWAFF

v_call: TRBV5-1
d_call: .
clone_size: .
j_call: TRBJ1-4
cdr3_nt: TGCGCCAGCAGCGCGACAGGTCCGCCGGAGGAAAAACTGTTTTTT
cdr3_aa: CASSATGPPEEKLFF

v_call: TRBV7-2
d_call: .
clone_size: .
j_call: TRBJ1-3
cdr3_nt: TGTGCCAGCAGCTTAGTAGGGGCGCCTGGAAACACCATATATTTT
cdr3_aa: CASSLVGAPGNTIYF

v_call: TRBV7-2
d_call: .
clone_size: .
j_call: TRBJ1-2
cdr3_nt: TGTGCCAGCAGCTTAGACCTCTGGGCAGAGGAAGGCTACACCTTC
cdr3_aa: CASSLDLWAEEGYTF

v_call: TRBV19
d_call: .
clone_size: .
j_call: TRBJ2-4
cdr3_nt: TGTGCCAGTAGTATCTCAGGGGCAGGGATAATGAACATTCAGTACTTC
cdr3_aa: CASSISGAGIMNIQYF

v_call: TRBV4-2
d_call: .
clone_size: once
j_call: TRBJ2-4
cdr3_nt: TGTGCCAGCAGCCTAGATGTTACAGGGCTAAACATTCAGTACTTC
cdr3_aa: CASSLDVTGLNIQYF

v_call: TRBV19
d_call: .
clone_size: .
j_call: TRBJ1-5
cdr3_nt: TGTGCCAGTAACTTATTACAGGGATTCGATCAGCCCCAGCATTTT
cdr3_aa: CASNLLQGFDQPQHF

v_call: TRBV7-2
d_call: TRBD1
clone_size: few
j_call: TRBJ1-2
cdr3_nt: TGTGCCAGCAGCTTACCGGGACAGACCTATGGCTACACCTTC
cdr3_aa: CASSLPGQTYGYTF

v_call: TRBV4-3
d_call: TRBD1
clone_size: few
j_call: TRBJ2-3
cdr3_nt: TGCGCCAGCAGCCAAGGACAGGGGAATCTCAGGGATACGCAGTATTTT
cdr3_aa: CASSQGQGNLRDTQYF

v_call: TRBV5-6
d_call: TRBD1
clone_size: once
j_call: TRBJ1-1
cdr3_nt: TGTGCCAGCAGCCCCGCGACAGGGGGCTGGACTGAAGCTTTCTTT
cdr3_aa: CASSPATGGWTEAFF

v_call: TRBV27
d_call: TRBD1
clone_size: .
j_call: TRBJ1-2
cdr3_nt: TGTGCCAGCAGTTTCACAGGGGATAAGGTTGGCTACACCTTC
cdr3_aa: CASSFTGDKVGYTF

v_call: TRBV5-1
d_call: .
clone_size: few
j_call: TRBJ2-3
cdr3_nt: TGCGCCAGCAGAACCGGGGGTCCCACAGATACGCAGTATTTT
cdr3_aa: CASRTGGPTDTQYF

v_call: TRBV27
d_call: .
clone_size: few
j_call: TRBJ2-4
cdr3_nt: TGTGCCAGCAGTTTTGCCCCGGGTGAAGTTCAGTACTTC
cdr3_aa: CASSFAPGEVQYF

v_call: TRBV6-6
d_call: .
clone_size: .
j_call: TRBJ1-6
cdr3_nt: TGTGCCAGCAGCCCGATGGGTGATAATTCACCCCTCCACTTT
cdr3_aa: CASSPMGDNSPLHF

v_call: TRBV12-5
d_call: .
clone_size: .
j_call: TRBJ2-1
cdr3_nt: TGTGCTAGTGGTTTGGTATTTGGGGACATCAATGAGCAGTTCTTC
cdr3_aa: CASGLVFGDINEQFF

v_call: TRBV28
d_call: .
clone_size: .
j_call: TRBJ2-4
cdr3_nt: TGTGCCAGCAGTTCCAGGGATGGCCTAGGGGAAACCATTCAGTACTTC
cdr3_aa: CASSSRDGLGETIQYF

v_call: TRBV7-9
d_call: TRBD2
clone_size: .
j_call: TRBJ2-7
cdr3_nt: TGTGCCAGCAGCCGGACTAGCGGGGCATCCTACGAGCAGTACTTC
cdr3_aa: CASSRTSGASYEQYF

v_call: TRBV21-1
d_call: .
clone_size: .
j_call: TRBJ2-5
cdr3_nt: TGTGCCAGCAGTTCTGGGGCTAGCGGGGGGCCCTACCAAGAGACCCAGTACTTC
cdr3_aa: CASSSGASGGPYQETQYF

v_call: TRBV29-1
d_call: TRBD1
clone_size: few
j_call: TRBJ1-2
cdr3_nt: TGCAGCGTTGAAGATCTGGACAGGGGTTATGGCTACACCTTC
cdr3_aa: CSVEDLDRGYGYTF

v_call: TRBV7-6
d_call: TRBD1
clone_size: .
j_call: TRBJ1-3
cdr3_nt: TGTGCCAGCAGCTTTCTGCCGATTAGGACAGGGACTGGAAACACCATATATTTT
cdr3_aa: CASSFLPIRTGTGNTIYF

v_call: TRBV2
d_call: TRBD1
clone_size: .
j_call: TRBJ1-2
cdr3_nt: TGTGCCATTGGACAGGAGAGCGGCTACACCTTC
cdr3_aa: CAIGQESGYTF

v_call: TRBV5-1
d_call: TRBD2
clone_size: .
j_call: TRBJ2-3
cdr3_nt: TGCGCCAGCAGCTTGGCTCTCACTAGCGGGGCTACAGATACGCAGTATTTT
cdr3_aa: CASSLALTSGATDTQYF

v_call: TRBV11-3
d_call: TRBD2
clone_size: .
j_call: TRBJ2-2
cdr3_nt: TGTGCCAGCAGCTTAGCCCTGAACAGCGGGGGGGCCGGGGAGCTGTTTTTT
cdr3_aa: CASSLALNSGGAGELFF

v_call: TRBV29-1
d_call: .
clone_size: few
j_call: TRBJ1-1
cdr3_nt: TGCAGCGTTGCCCTAGGACAGAAGAACACTGAAGCTTTCTTT
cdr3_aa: CSVALGQKNTEAFF

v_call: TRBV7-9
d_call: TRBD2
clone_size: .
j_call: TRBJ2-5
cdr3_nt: TGTGCCAGCAGGTTTCGCGGGGGGGCAGGAGAGACCCAGTACTTC
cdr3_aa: CASRFRGGAGETQYF

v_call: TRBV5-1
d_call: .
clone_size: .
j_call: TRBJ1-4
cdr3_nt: TGCGCCAGCAGCTTGGCCGGACGGTCCGATGAAAAACTGTTTTTT
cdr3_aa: CASSLAGRSDEKLFF

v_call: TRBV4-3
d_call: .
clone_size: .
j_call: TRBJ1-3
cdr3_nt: TGCGCCAGCAGCCAAGAGACGCGGCCCGGCGGAAACACCATATATTTT
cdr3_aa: CASSQETRPGGNTIYF

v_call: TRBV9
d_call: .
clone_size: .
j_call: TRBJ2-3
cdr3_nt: TGTGCCAGCAGCGTCCAGGGGAGCACAGATACGCAGTATTTT
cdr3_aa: CASSVQGSTDTQYF

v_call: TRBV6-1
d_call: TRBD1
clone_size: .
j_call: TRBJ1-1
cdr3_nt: TGTGCCAGCAGTGATGTACAGGGGATGACTGAAGCTTTCTTT
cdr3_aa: CASSDVQGMTEAFF

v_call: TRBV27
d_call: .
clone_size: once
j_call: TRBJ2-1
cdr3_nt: TGTGCCAGCAGTCCGGAGTATAACTACAATGAGCAGTTCTTC
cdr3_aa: CASSPEYNYNEQFF

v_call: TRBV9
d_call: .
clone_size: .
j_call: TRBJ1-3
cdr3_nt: TGTGCCAGCAGTTCGGGAATCTACTCTGGAAACACCATATATTTT
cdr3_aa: CASSSGIYSGNTIYF

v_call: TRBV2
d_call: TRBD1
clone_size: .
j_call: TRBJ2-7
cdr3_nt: TGTGCCAACCAGGACAGGGGGAAATACGAGCAGTACTTC
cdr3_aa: CANQDRGKYEQYF

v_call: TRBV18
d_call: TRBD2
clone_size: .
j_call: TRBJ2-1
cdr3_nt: TGTGCCAGCTCCCAATGGGCTAGCGGCAACTCCTACAATGAGCAGTTCTTC
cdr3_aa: CASSQWASGNSYNEQFF

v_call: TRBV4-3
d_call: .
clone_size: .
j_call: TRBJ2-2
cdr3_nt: TGCGCCAGCAGCCAATGGAACACCGGGGAGCTGTTTTTT
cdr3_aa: CASSQWNTGELFF

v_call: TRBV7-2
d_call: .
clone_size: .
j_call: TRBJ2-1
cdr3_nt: TGTGCCAGCAGCCGGGCGGGGCGGGGTGAGCAGTTCTTC
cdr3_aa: CASSRAGRGEQFF

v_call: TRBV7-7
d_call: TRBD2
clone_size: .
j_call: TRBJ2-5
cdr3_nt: TGTGCTAGCAGCCGTGCCGGGGCTAGCGGGGGGACCCAGTACTTC
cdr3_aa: CASSRAGASGGTQYF

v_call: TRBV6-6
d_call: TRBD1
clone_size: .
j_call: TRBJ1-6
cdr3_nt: TGTGCCAGCAGGCCAGGGGGGTCCTATAATTCACCCCTCCACTTT
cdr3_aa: CASRPGGSYNSPLHF

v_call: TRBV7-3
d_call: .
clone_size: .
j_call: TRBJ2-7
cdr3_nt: TGTGCCAGCAGCTACCGGACAGTAAGCTCCTACGAGCAGTACTTC
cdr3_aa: CASSYRTVSSYEQYF

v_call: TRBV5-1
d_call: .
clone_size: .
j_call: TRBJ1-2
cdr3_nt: TGCGCCAGCAGCCTGACCGGGGACGGCCAGAACTATGGCTACACCTTC
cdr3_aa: CASSLTGDGQNYGYTF

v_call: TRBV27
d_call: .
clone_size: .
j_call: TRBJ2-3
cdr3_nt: TGTGCCAGCAGTTTATGGGGTGCAGGAGATACGCAGTATTTT
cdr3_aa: CASSLWGAGDTQYF

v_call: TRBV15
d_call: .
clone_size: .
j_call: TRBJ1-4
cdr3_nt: TGTGCCACCAGCAGAGAAGGGGATCGGGCTAATGAAAAACTGTTTTTT
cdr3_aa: CATSREGDRANEKLFF

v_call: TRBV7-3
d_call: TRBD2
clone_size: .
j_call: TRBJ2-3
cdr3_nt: TGTGCCAGCAGCTCGGGACTAGCGAGCACAGATACGCAGTATTTT
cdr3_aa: CASSSGLASTDTQYF

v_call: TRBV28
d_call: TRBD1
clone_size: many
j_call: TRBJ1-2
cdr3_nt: TGTGCCAGCAGTCCCGGGACAGGGTACTATGGCTACACCTTC
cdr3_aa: CASSPGTGYYGYTF

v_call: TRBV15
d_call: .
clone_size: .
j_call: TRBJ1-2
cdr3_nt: TGTGCCACCAGCAGAGTGGGAGGGGTTGGCTACACCTTC
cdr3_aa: CATSRVGGVGYTF

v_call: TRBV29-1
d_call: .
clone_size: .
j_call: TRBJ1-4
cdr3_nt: TGCAGCGTTCTTTCAGGGGTTGGTAATGAAAAACTGTTTTTT
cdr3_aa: CSVLSGVGNEKLFF

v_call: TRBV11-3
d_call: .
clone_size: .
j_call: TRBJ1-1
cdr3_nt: TGTGCCAGCAGCTCCGGTGGGCAGCCCCAAGCTTTCTTT
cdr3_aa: CASSSGGQPQAFF

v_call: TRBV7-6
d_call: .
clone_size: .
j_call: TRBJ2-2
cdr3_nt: TGTGCCATACAGGGATTGGACACCGGGGAGCTGTTTTTT
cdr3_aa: CAIQGLDTGELFF

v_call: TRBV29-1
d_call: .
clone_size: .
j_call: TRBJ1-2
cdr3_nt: TGCAGCACTCGGGTGGATTACTATGGCTACACCTTC
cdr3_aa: CSTRVDYYGYTF

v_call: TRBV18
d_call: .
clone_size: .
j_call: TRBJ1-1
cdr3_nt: TGTGCCAGCTCACCACGGGAGACGGCGAACACTGAAGCTTTCTTT
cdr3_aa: CASSPRETANTEAFF

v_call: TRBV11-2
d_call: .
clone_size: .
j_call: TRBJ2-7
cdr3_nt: TGTGCCAGCAGCCTTTACTGGGACTACGAGCAGTACTTC
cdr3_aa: CASSLYWDYEQYF